A selection of T cell receptor beta chains follows, all from one sample in a study of OX40 agonist ivuxolimab in advanced cancers. Generated by immunoSEQ multiplex PCR, the TCRdb table keeps only in-frame clones and is missing some. This sample has tens of thousands of clones, with around 89% found just once. Material: CD4+ or CD8+ T cells sorted from blood, obtained in a trial of the OX40 agonist ivuxolimab. These receptor sequences come from an adult with an advanced solid tumor such as melanoma, head and neck, liver or kidney cancer. Each CDR3 is given with its conserved first and last residue. D genes are given only for firm matches. Clone size is stated in some rows and not others, as once, few, many or a class when expanded.

length,D,J,size,V,CDR3,DNA
13,NA,TRBJ2-1,NA,TRBV19,CASRTRSYNEQFF,TGTGCCAGCCGGACTCGCTCCTACAATGAGCAGTTCTTC
14,NA,TRBJ2-7,NA,TRBV4-2,CASSQVGGAGEQYF,TGTGCCAGCAGCCAAGTAGGTGGGGCTGGCGAGCAGTACTTC
14,NA,TRBJ2-7,NA,TRBV28,CASTSGPDSYEQYF,TGTGCCAGCACCTCTGGGCCGGACTCCTACGAGCAGTACTTC
13,NA,TRBJ2-1,NA,TRBV9,CASSVGGGNEQFF,TGTGCCAGCAGCGTAGGAGGGGGCAATGAGCAGTTCTTC
17,TRBD1,TRBJ1-5,NA,TRBV28,CASFKTGFQDSNQPQHF,TGTGCCAGCTTTAAGACAGGGTTTCAGGATAGCAATCAGCCCCAGCATTTT
14,NA,TRBJ2-7,NA,TRBV14,CASSLGAVSYEQYF,TGTGCCAGCAGTTTGGGGGCAGTCTCCTACGAGCAGTACTTC
14,TRBD1,TRBJ2-2,NA,TRBV11-2,CASSSHRGTGELFF,TGTGCCAGCAGCTCTCACAGGGGAACCGGGGAGCTGTTTTTT
17,TRBD2,TRBJ2-1,once,TRBV28,CASSSLTSGRAYNEQFF,TGTGCCAGCAGTAGTCTCACTAGCGGGAGGGCCTACAATGAGCAGTTCTTC
14,NA,TRBJ2-1,once,TRBV28,CASSPIGIYNEQFF,TGTGCCAGCAGCCCTATCGGGATCTACAATGAGCAGTTCTTC
17,TRBD1,TRBJ1-2,NA,TRBV5-5,CASSQLPGQGTSYGYTF,TGTGCCAGCAGCCAGCTCCCGGGACAGGGGACCAGCTATGGCTACACCTTC
16,TRBD2,TRBJ2-7,NA,TRBV11-3,CASSPPRTSEFYEQYF,TGTGCCAGCAGCCCGCCCCGGACTAGCGAATTCTACGAGCAGTACTTC
17,NA,TRBJ2-3,NA,TRBV11-1,CASSPVSQRPSTDTQYF,TGTGCCAGCAGCCCAGTATCGCAGCGGCCCTCCACAGATACGCAGTATTTT
17,TRBD2,TRBJ2-7,NA,TRBV29-1,CSVEGGQGLAGSYEQYF,TGCAGCGTTGAAGGTGGACAGGGACTAGCGGGATCCTACGAGCAGTACTTC
13,NA,TRBJ2-5,NA,TRBV4-3,CASSPGPQETQYF,TGCGCCAGCAGCCCGGGACCGCAAGAGACCCAGTACTTC
14,TRBD2,TRBJ2-7,NA,TRBV5-4,CASSLAGLADEQYF,TGTGCCAGCAGCTTGGCCGGTCTAGCGGACGAGCAGTACTTC
15,TRBD1,TRBJ1-2,NA,TRBV5-1,CASSLVDRGIYGYTF,TGCGCCAGCAGCTTGGTGGACAGGGGTATCTATGGCTACACCTTC
11,NA,TRBJ1-5,NA,TRBV28,CASSMREPQHF,TGTGCCAGCAGTATGAGGGAGCCCCAGCATTTT